This T cell receptor (beta chain) was captured by sequencing in a study of blood T cell repertoires in COVID-19. Study context: Specimens from acute and convalescent COVID-19 originated in the United States, Italy and Spain. In each case, the material was cDNA or gDNA derived from T cells, B-cell-depleted T cells, or PBMCs.

Original handling: From reference gene primer amplification, estimates of nucleated cell counts were derived. Measured with immunoSEQ multiplex PCR; TCRdb has only the in-frame clones, and not every one. That table is the source of V, J and clone size, and D and trimming were worked out from the DNA. There are 40,000 to 55,000 clones in the sample; over 80% occur only once, and roughly a sixth lies in the top ten. CDR1 is KGHDR and CDR2 is SFDVKD in the germline V gene. This CDR3 has 14 amino acids. Trimming left V 4 bases short and J 3 bases short, with 11 bases between. Sequencing was performed on peripheral blood. The gene calls are TRBV24-1 and TRBJ1-2; D perhaps matches TRBD1 (6 bases). The TCR originated in a man aged 40-50 years with acute or convalescent COVID-19. The CDR3 loop is CATSEHRADYGYTF. The CDR3 region has the DNA TGTGCCACCAGTGAGCACAGGGCGGACTATGGCTACACCTTC.